This T cell receptor (beta chain) was documented in a study of blood T cell repertoires in COVID-19. Overall study: Donors in the United States, Italy and Spain gave samples during acute or convalescent COVID-19. The analysed material was cDNA or gDNA that came from T cells, B-cell-depleted T cells, or PBMCs.

As originally analysed: Amplification with reference gene primers provided the estimates of nucleated cell counts. Some clones are missing from TCRdb's copy, which holds only in-frame ones; the method was immunoSEQ multiplex PCR. V and J calls and clone size are given by that table; D and trimming were obtained from the DNA. The sample contains some 220,000 clones, roughly 81% of which appear only once. The length of the CDR3 is 16 residues. CDR1 is MDHEN and CDR2 is SYDVKM in the germline V gene. J was trimmed by 2 bases and V by 4 bases; bases with no gene match: 5. The clonotype was recovered from a man aged 45-65 years who had recovered from COVID-19. The source material was peripheral blood. V is TRBV28 and J is TRBJ2-6, with 7 bases identical to TRBD1. The CDR3 sequence is CASSSLGGAGANVLTF. In DNA form, the CDR3 reads TGTGCCAGCAGTTCCTTAGGGGGCGCTGGGGCCAACGTCCTGACTTTC.